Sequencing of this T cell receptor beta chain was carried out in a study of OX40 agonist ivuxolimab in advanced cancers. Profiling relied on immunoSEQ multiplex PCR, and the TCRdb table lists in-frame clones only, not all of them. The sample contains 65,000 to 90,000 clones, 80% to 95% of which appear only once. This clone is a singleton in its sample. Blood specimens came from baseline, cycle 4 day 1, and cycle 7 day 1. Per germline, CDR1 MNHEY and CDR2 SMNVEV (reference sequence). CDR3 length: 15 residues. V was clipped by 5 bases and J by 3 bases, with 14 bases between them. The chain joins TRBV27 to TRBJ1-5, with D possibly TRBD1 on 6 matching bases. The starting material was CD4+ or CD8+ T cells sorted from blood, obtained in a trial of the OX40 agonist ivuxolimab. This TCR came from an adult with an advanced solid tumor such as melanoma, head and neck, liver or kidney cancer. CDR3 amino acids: CASSPRTDSNQPQHF. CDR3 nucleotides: TGTGCCAGCAGTCCCCGGACAGATTCCAATCAGCCCCAGCATTTT.